Described below is a single T cell receptor beta chain sequence and its context. This sample is drawn from a study of blood T cell repertoires in COVID-19. In the study overall: The analysed material was cDNA or gDNA that came from T cells, B-cell-depleted T cells, or PBMCs.

The protocol was immunoSEQ multiplex PCR, while the TCRdb copy is restricted to in-frame clones and leaves out a portion. This table has 200,000 to 250,000 clones, 85% to 90% appearing once. Germline CDR1 and CDR2: MDHEN and SYDVKM. This CDR3 spans 15 amino acids. After removal of 6 bases from V and 4 bases from J, the junction contained 11 bases not matched to a gene. The genes are TRBV28 and TRBJ1-1; 7 positions agree with TRBD1. Sequenced input: PBMCs or T cells enriched from blood (not recorded which). This TCR came from a man aged 50-59 years who had been exposed to COVID-19. The CDR3 here is CASSFIDRVGTEAFF. DNA of the CDR3: TGTGCCAGCAGCTTTATTGACAGGGTTGGCACTGAAGCTTTCTTT.